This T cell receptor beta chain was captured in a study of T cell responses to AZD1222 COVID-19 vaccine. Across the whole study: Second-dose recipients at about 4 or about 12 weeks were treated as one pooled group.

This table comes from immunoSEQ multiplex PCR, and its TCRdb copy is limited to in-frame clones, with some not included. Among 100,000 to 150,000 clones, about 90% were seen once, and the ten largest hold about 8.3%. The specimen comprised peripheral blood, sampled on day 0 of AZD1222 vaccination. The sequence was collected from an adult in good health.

The CDR3 region is CSVRGTVYGYTF. CDR3 nucleotide sequence: TGCAGCGTCCGTGGGACAGTCTATGGCTACACCTTC. The chain has TRBV29-1 and TRBJ1-2, with 7 nucleotides matching TRBD1. V was clipped by 6 bases and J by 4 bases; unmatched bases: 5. The CDR3 is made up of 12 amino acids. Germline loops: CDR1 SQVTM, CDR2 ANQGSEA. The whole variable domain, filled in from reference TRBV29-1 and TRBJ1-2, reads SAVISQKPSRDICQRGTSLTIQCQVDSQVTMMFWYRQQPGQSLTLIATANQGSEATYESGFVIDKFPISRPNLTFSTLTVSNMSPEDSSIYLCSVRGTVYGYTFGSGTRLTVV.